The 16 T cell receptor beta chains below all came from one sample that was sequenced in a study of shared T cell receptors in the human thymus. Assay used: immunoSEQ multiplex PCR; TCRdb lists only in-frame clones, some missing. Here the sample spans approximately 490,000 clones, more than 75% being singletons. In addition, the sample was reused for a study of human thymus T cells.

The sequenced material came from thymocytes. The receptors come from a boy in the first two years of life with a congenital heart defect.

V gene TRBV18 combines with J gene TRBJ2-7; 9 bases are a match to TRBD2. The CDR3 length is 19 residues. The J segment lost 4 bases and the V segment lost 2 bases, leaving 18 bases of the junction unmatched. CDR1 and CDR2 from the germline V gene are KGHSH and LQKENI. The CDR3 sequence: CASSPLTSGPFRGGYEQYF. CDR3 DNA: TGTGCCAGCTCACCATTGACTAGCGGTCCCTTCCGTGGCGGGTACGAGCAGTACTTC. The full variable domain, its missing parts supplied by reference TRBV18 and TRBJ2-7, is NAGVMQNPRHLVRRRGQEARLRCSPMKGHSHVYWYRQLPEEGLKFMVYLQKENIIDESGMPKERFSAEFPKEGPSILRIQQVVRGDSAAYFCASSPLTSGPFRGGYEQYFGPGTRLTVT.

The V and J genes are TRBV9 and TRBJ2-7; 14 bases match TRBD2. The CDR3 loop spans 17 amino acids. Per germline, CDR1 SGDLS and CDR2 YYNGEE. V dropped 0 bases and J dropped 4; count of bases not matched to a gene: 6. The CDR3 nucleotides read TGTGCCAGCAGCGTAGGACTAGCGGGAGGGCCCAGGTACGAGCAGTACTTC. Translating gives CASSVGLAGGPRYEQYF.

The chain combines TRBV27 with TRBJ2-1; TRBD2 matches 14 bases. Germline V CDR1 and CDR2: MNHEY, SMNVEV (reference sequence). V was clipped by 4 bases and J by 1 base; unmatched bases: 6. The CDR3 loop spans 18 amino acids. The CDR3 DNA reads TGTGCCAGCAGTTCCCTCGGACTAGCGGGAGGTTCCTACAATGAGCAGTTCTTC. It is translated as CASSSLGLAGGSYNEQFF.

V gene TRBV5-1 combines with J gene TRBJ2-5; 14 bases fit TRBD2. This CDR3 spans 16 amino acids. Germline V gives CDR1 SGHRS, CDR2 YFSETQ. The trim removed 4 bases at V and 6 bases at J, leaving 8 bases unmatched. The CDR3 here is CASSQGTSGSTKTQYF. The CDR3 nucleotides read TGCGCCAGCAGCCAGGGGACTAGCGGGAGTACGAAGACCCAGTACTTC.

This rearrangement joins TRBV7-6 to TRBJ1-3, with D uncertain. Trimming took off 1 base at V and 0 bases at J, with 10 bases between the two ends. Germline V lookup: CDR1 SGHVS, CDR2 FNYEAQ. CDR3 size: 16 residues. The CDR3 loop is CASSLEADLSGNTIYF. The CDR3 DNA reads as TGTGCCAGCAGCTTAGAAGCGGACCTCTCTGGAAACACCATATATTTT.

This clone was detected once. The chain has TRBV12-5 and TRBJ2-2; the match to TRBD2 covers 7 bases. The CDR3 runs to 19 residues. With 0 bases clipped from V and 4 bases from J, the junction kept 14 bases outside the gene matches. CDR1 and CDR2 (germline): LGHNT, FRNRAP. In DNA form, the CDR3 reads TGTGCTAGTGGTTTGGTCCCAAGGAGCGGGATGACTAGCACCGGGGAGCTGTTTTTT. Its translation is CASGLVPRSGMTSTGELFF.

This sequence joins TRBV27 and TRBJ2-7; TRBD1 aligns across 8 bases. The V gene's germline CDR1 is MNHEY and CDR2 SMNVEV (reference sequence). This CDR3 contains 15 residues. V shed 5 bases, J shed 4 bases, and the junction held 10 bases outside the gene matches. The CDR3 protein is CASSLSDRVQYEQYF. CDR3 DNA sequence: TGTGCCAGCAGTCTCTCGGACAGGGTTCAGTACGAGCAGTACTTC.

The V call is TRBV5-1, the J call TRBJ2-1, with TRBD2 matching over 8 bases. Germline CDR1 and CDR2: SGHRS and YFSETQ. The V and J ends lost 0 bases and 6 bases, in that order; junction bases with no gene match: 14. The CDR3 runs to 18 residues. The CDR3 DNA reads as TGCGCCAGCAGCTTGGGACTAGCGAGAGGGGGGTACGGCAATGAGCAGTTCTTC. Translation: CASSLGLARGGYGNEQFF.

The V call is TRBV30, the J call TRBJ2-5; TRBD2 matches 9 bases. The CDR3 contains 14 residues. Germline V gene data show CDR1 as GTSNPN and CDR2 as SVGIG (reference sequence). Unmatched junction bases numbered 5, after V lost 3 bases and J lost 3 bases. CDR3 sequence reads: CAWRAQREEETQYF. CDR3 nucleotide sequence: TGTGCCTGGAGGGCACAGCGGGAGGAAGAGACCCAGTACTTC.

The gene calls are TRBV2 and TRBJ2-2; 10 bases match TRBD2. Germline trimming cut 10 bases from V and 4 bases from J; bases unmatched to any gene: 12. The CDR3 has 16 residues. Germline V lookup: CDR1 SNHLY, CDR2 FYNNEI. The CDR3 DNA is TGTGCCACGAGGGCCCCGGGACTAGCGAGCACCGGGGAGCTGTTTTTT. It specifies CATRAPGLASTGELFF.

V is TRBV5-1 and J is TRBJ2-5, with D unresolved. V shed 0 bases and J shed 1 base, with 7 bases lying between them. The CDR3 loop spans 14 amino acids. Germline CDR1 SGHRS, CDR2 YFSETQ. The CDR3 here is CASSLDTPQETQYF. Written as DNA, the CDR3 is TGCGCCAGCAGCTTGGACACCCCCCAAGAGACCCAGTACTTC.

The chain carries TRBV19 and TRBJ1-5; 7 bases fit TRBD1. Germline V gene data show CDR1 as LNHDA and CDR2 as SQIVND (reference sequence). Unmatched junction bases numbered 4, after V lost 2 bases and J lost 3 bases. This CDR3 contains 15 residues. The CDR3 nucleotides are TGTGCCAGTAGTATATGGGGACAGAACAATCAGCCCCAGCATTTT. Amino acid sequence: CASSIWGQNNQPQHF.

The chain links TRBV4-1 to TRBJ1-3; 10 positions match TRBD1. The CDR3 loop spans 15 amino acids. V shed 4 bases, J shed 2 bases, and the junction held 2 bases outside the gene matches. The V gene's germline CDR1 is MGHRA and CDR2 YSYEKL. The CDR3 here is CASSRDRGPGNTIYF. CDR3 sequence (DNA): TGCGCCAGCAGCCGCGACAGGGGGCCTGGAAACACCATATATTTT.

This rearrangement joins TRBV29-1 to TRBJ2-7, with D possibly TRBD2 on 6 matching bases. The CDR3 sequence is 14 residues long. Between the trimmed V and J ends, which lost 2 bases and 5 bases, there was a span of 16 bases. The germline V gene has CDR1 SQVTM and CDR2 ANQGSEA. This chain's CDR3 is CSVEFRTKADEQYF. In nucleotides, the CDR3 is TGCAGCGTTGAATTCCGGACTAAGGCTGACGAGCAGTACTTC.

This rearrangement joins TRBV6-5 to TRBJ2-2, with 13 nucleotides matching TRBD2. Germline CDR1 and CDR2: MNHEY and SVGAGI. CDR3 length: 15 amino acids. V shed 8 bases and J 5 bases; nucleotides not matched to a gene: 5. CDR3 coding DNA: TGTGCCAGCGGAACTAGCGGGAGGGATACCGGGGAGCTGTTTTTT. Residues: CASGTSGRDTGELFF.

V usage is TRBV28 and J usage is TRBJ2-3, with D tentatively TRBD1 (6 bases). Per the germline V gene, CDR1 is MDHEN and CDR2 is SYDVKM. Trimming removed 5 bases at V and 8 bases at J, with 11 bases between. The CDR3 has 12 amino acids. In nucleotides, the CDR3 is TGTGCCAGCAGTCCACAGGGTTTTACGCAGTATTTT. Its protein product is CASSPQGFTQYF.